One and the same sample provided the 8 T cell receptor beta chains below, sequenced in a study of CD8 T cells in ankylosing spondylitis. TCRdb independently ran MiXCR on the 5' RACE reads; one entry per CDR3 protein. The table shows 300,000 to 400,000 distinct CDR3 sequences, with approximately 15% occurring only once. Sequencing input: blood, either unsorted or a sorted T cell fraction (not recorded which). These receptors all come from a male donor with ankylosing spondylitis or in good health (not recorded which).

This clonotype turned up a few times. This rearrangement joins TRBV9 to TRBJ2-1, with TRBD2 identical over 12 bases. The CDR3 contains 17 residues. With V trimmed by 2 bases and J by 6 bases, 9 bases remained unmatched. CDR1 and CDR2 from the germline V gene are SGDLS and YYNGEE. The CDR3 bases are TGTGCCAGCAGCGTCCAGACTAGCGGGGGTCTTGGCAATGAGCAGTTCTTC. The encoded protein is CASSVQTSGGLGNEQFF.

This chain uses TRBV11-3 with TRBJ2-1; 12 nucleotides align to TRBD2. The CDR3 has 15 residues. V gave up 2 bases and J gave up 7 bases; unmatched junction bases: 3. Germline assignment: CDR1 SGHNT and CDR2 YENEEA. The CDR3 DNA is TGTGCCAGCAGCTTAACACTAGCGGGAGGTAATGAGCAGTTCTTC. Translating it yields CASSLTLAGGNEQFF.

CDR3 nucleotide sequence: TGTGCCAGCAATGCCGGGACAGGGGGTTATTCACCCCTCCACTTT. Protein sequence: CASNAGTGGYSPLHF. The chain has TRBV25-1 and TRBJ1-6; 11 bases are shared with TRBD1. The CDR3 runs to 15 residues. J gave up 8 bases and V 7 bases, and 7 bases lay outside the gene matches. Germline CDR1 is MGHDK and CDR2 is SYGVNS.

CDR3 nucleotides: TGTGCCACCAGCAGAGACCCAGGGGGCAAGGAGTACTTC. Protein product: CATSRDPGGKEYF. The chain carries TRBV15 and TRBJ2-7; TRBD1 matches 8 bases. Germline CDR1 reads LNHNV; CDR2 reads YYDKDF (reference sequence). The CDR3 is 13 amino acids. Unmatched junction bases numbered 6, after V lost 0 bases and J lost 11 bases.

The chain carries TRBV11-2 and TRBJ2-7, with D hard to call. V lost 1 base, J lost 9 bases, and 7 bases lay in between. CDR1 SGHAT and CDR2 FQNNGV come from the germline V gene. The CDR3 totals 11 residues. The CDR3 here is CASSLGFGQYF. In DNA, the CDR3 is TGTGCCAGCAGCTTAGGCTTTGGGCAGTACTTC.

This clonotype showed up just a few times. The rearrangement uses TRBV9 and TRBJ2-3; D call uncertain. Looked up from germline, CDR1 is SGDLS and CDR2 is YYNGEE. Trimming pared 0 bases from V and 3 bases from J, leaving 5 bases between. This CDR3 comprises 13 residues. DNA for the CDR3: TGTGCCAGCAGCGTAGAGGCGACAGATACGCAGTATTTT. Amino acids: CASSVEATDTQYF.

This clonotype was found a few times. The rearrangement uses TRBV2 and TRBJ2-7, with D possibly being TRBD2 (6 bases). CDR1 SNHLY and CDR2 FYNNEI come from the germline V gene. V was shortened by 3 bases and J by 5 bases, with 20 bases between the two germline ends. This CDR3 has 16 residues. This CDR3 reads CASSDGGPGRRDEQYF. The DNA of the CDR3 is TGTGCCAGCAGTGATGGGGGACCGGGGAGGAGGGACGAGCAGTACTTC.

Only a few counts were recorded for this clonotype. This sequence joins TRBV3-1 and TRBJ2-7, with D possibly matching TRBD1 (6 bases). The V end lost 0 bases, the J end lost 1 base, and 19 bases lay between the germline ends. CDR1 is LGHDT, CDR2 YNNKEL, per germline (reference sequence). This CDR3 region has 18 residues. The CDR3 DNA reads as TGTGCCAGCAGCCAAGAATATATCCTACAGGGACCTTCCTACGAGCAGTACTTC. It yields the protein CASSQEYILQGPSYEQYF.